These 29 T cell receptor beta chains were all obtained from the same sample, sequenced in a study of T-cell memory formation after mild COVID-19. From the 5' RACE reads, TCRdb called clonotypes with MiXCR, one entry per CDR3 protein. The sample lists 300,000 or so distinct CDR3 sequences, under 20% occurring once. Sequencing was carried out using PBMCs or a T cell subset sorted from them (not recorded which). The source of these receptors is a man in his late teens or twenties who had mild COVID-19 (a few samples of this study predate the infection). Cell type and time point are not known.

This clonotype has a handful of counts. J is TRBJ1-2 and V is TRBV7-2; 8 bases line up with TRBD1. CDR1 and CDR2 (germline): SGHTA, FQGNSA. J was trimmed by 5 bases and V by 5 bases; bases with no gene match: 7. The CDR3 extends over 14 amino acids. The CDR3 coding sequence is TGTGCCAGCAGCCGACAGGGACAGGTTTATGGCTACACCTTC. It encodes CASSRQGQVYGYTF.

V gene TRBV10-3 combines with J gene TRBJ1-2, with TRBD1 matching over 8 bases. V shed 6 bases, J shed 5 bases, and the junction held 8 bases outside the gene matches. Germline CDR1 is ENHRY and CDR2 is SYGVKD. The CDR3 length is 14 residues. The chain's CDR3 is CAIRGQGPGYGYTF. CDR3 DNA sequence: TGTGCCATCAGAGGACAGGGACCGGGATATGGCTACACCTTC.

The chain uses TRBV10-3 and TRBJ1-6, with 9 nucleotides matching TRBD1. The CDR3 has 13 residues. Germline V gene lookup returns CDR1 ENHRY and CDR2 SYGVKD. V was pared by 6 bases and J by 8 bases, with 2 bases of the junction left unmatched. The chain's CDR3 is CAIRGQGDSPLHF. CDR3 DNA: TGTGCCATCAGGGGACAGGGTGATTCACCCCTCCACTTT.

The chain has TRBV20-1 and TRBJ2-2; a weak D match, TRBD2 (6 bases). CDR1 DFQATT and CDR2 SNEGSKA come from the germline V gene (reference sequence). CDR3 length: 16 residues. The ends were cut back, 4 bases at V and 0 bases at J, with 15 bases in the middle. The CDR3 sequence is CSAKAVGGANTGELFF. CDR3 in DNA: TGCAGTGCTAAGGCGGTAGGCGGGGCGAACACCGGGGAGCTGTTTTTT.

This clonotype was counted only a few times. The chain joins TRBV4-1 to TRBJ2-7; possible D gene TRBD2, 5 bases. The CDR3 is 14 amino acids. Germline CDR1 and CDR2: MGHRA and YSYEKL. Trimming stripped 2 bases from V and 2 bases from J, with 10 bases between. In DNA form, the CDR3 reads TGCGCCAGCAGCCAAAAGACTACCACCTACGAGCAGTACTTC. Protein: CASSQKTTTYEQYF.

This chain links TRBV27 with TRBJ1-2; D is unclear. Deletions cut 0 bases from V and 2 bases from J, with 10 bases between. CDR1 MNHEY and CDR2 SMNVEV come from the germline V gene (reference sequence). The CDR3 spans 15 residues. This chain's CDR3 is CASSLSAVLNYGYTF. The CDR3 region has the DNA TGTGCCAGCAGTTTATCCGCAGTGTTGAACTATGGCTACACCTTC.

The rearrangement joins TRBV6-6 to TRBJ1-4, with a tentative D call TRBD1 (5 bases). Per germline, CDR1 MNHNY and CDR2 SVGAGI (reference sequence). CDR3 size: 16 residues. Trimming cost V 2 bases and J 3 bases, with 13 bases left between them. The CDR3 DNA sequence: TGTGCCAGCAGTTACCCGGGGGGTTCCGCTAATGAAAAACTGTTTTTT. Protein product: CASSYPGGSANEKLFF.

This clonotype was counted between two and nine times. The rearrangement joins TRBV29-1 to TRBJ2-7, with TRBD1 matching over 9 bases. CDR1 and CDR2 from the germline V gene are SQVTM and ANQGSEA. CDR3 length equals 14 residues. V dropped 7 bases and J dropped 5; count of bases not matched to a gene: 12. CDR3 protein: CSARIGQGINEQYF. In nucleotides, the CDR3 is TGCAGCGCCCGGATAGGACAGGGGATCAACGAGCAGTACTTC.

The CDR3 region has the DNA TGCGCCAGCAGCTCACAGGCTTCCTACAATGAGCAGTTCTTC. Translated: CASSSQASYNEQFF. The chain recombines TRBV5-1 with TRBJ2-1; D possibly corresponds to TRBD1 (5 bases). The germline V gene has CDR1 SGHRS and CDR2 YFSETQ. V lost 3 bases, J lost 1 base, and 8 bases lay in between. CDR3 length equals 14 residues.

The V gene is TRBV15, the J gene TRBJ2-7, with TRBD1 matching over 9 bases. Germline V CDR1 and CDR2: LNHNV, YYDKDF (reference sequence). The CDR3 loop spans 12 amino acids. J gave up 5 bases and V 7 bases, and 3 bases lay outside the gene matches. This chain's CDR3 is CATKDRGHEQYF. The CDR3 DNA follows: TGTGCCACCAAGGACAGGGGCCACGAGCAGTACTTC.

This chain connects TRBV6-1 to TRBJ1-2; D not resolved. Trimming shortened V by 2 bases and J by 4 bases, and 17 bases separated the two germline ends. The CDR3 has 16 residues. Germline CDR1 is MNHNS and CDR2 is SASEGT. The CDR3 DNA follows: TGTGCCAGCAGTGAACCCCAGACAACTCTCCTCTATGGCTACACCTTC. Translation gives CASSEPQTTLLYGYTF.

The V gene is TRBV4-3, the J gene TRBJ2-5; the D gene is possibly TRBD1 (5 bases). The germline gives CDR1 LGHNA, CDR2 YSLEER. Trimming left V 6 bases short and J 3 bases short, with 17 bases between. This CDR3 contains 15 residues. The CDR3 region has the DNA TGCGCCAGCAGTCCTCAGGGTGGCCGGGAAGAGACCCAGTACTTC. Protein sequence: CASSPQGGREETQYF.

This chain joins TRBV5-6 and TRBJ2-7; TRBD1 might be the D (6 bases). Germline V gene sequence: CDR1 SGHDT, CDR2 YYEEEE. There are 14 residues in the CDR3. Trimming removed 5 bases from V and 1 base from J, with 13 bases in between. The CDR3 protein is CASRSSGHSYEQYV. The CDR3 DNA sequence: TGTGCCAGCAGAAGCTCGGGACATTCCTACGAGCAGTACGTC.

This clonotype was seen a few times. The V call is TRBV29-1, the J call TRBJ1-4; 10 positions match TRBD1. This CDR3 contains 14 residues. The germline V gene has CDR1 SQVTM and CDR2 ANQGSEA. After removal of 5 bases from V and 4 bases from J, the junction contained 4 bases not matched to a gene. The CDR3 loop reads CSVSGTGDNEKLFF. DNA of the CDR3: TGCAGCGTTTCTGGGACAGGGGATAATGAAAAACTGTTTTTT.

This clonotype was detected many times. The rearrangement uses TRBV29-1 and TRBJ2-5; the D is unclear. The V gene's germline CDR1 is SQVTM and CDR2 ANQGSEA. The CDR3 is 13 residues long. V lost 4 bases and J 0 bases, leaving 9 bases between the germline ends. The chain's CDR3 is CSVVKENQETQYF. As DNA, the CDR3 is TGCAGCGTTGTTAAGGAGAACCAAGAGACCCAGTACTTC.

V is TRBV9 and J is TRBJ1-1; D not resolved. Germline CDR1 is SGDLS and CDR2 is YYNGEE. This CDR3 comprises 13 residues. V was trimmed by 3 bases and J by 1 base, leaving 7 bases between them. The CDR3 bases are TGTGCCAGCAGCGCCCCGGCGAACACTGAAGCTTTCTTT. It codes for CASSAPANTEAFF.

The CDR3 loop is CASSEIGTTNEKLFF. CDR3 DNA: TGTGCCAGCAGTGAAATTGGCACAACTAATGAAAAACTGTTTTTT. This sequence joins TRBV2 and TRBJ1-4; no firm D call. Germline CDR1 reads SNHLY; CDR2 reads FYNNEI. V shed 2 bases and J shed 0 bases, with 7 bases lying between them. The CDR3 covers 15 residues.

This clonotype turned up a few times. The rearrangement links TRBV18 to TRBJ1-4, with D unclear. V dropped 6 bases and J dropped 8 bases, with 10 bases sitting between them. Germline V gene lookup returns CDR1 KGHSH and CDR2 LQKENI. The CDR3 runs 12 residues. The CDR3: CASSRASEKLFF. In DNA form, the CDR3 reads TGTGCCAGCTCCCGTGCAAGCGAAAAACTGTTTTTT.

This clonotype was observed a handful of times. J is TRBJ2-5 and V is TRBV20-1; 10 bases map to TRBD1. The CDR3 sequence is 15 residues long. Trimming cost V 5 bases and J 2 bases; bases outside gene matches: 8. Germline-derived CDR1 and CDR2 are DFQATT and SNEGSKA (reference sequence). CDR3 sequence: CSAPTGGIWQETQYF. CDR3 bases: TGCAGTGCTCCGACAGGGGGCATTTGGCAAGAGACCCAGTACTTC.

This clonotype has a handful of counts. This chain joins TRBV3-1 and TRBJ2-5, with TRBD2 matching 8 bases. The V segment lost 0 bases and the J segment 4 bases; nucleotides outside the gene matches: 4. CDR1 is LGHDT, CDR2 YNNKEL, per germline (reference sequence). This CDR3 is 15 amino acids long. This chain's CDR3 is CASSQDSAGGETQYF. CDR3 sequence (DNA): TGTGCCAGCAGCCAAGATTCCGCGGGGGGAGAGACCCAGTACTTC.

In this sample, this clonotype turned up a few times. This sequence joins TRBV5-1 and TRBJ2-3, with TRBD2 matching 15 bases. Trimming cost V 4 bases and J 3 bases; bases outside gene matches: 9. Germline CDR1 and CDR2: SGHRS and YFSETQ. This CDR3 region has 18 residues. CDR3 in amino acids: CASSLGGTSGGRTDTQYF. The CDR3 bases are TGCGCCAGCAGCCTCGGAGGGACTAGCGGGGGGAGGACAGATACGCAGTATTTT.

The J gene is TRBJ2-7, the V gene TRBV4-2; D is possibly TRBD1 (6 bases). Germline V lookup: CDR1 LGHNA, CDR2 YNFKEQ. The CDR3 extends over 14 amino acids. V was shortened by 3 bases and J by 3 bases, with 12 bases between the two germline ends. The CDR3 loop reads CASSQGTGLYEQYF. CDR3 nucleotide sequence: TGTGCCAGCAGCCAGGGAACAGGGCTCTACGAGCAGTACTTC.

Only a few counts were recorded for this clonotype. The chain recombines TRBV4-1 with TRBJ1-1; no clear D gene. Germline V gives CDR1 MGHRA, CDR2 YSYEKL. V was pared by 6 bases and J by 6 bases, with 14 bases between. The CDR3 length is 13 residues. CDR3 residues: CASSSREVAEAFF. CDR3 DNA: TGCGCCAGCAGTAGTAGGGAAGTTGCTGAAGCTTTCTTT.

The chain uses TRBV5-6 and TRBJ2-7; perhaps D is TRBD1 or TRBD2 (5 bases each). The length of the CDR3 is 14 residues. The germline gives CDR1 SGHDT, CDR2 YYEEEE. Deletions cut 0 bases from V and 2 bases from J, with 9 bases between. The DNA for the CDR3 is TGTGCCAGCAGCTTGGGGGGACGGACCTACGAGCAGTACGTC. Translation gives CASSLGGRTYEQYV.

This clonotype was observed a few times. The DNA of the CDR3 is TGCGCCAGCAGCCACCAGTATCCCTCTGGGGCCAACGTCCTGACTTTC. Its translation is CASSHQYPSGANVLTF. The chain recombines TRBV4-1 with TRBJ2-6; the D is unclear. The V gene lost 3 bases and the J gene lost 0 bases, with 9 bases spanning the gap. Looked up from germline, CDR1 is MGHRA and CDR2 is YSYEKL. The CDR3 is 16 residues long.

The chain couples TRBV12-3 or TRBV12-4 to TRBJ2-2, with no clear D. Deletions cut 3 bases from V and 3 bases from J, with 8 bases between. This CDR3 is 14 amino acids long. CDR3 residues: CASSLELHTGELFF. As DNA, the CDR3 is TGTGCCAGCAGTTTGGAACTGCACACCGGGGAGCTGTTTTTT.

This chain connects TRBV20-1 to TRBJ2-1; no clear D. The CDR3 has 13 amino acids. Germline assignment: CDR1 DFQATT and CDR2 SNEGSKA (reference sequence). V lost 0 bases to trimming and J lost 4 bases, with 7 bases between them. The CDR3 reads CSARDLGYNEQFF. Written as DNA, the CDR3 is TGCAGTGCTAGAGATCTCGGGTACAATGAGCAGTTCTTC.

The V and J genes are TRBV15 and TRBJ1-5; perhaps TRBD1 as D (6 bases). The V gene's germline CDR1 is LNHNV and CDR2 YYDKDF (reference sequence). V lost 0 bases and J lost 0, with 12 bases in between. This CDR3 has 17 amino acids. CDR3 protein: CATSRDAGEGSNQPQHF. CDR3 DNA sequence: TGTGCCACCAGCAGAGATGCAGGGGAAGGTAGCAATCAGCCCCAGCATTTT. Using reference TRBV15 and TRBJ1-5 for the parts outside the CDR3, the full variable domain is DAMVIQNPRYQVTQFGKPVTLSCSQTLNHNVMYWYQQKSSQAPKLLFHYYDKDFNNEADTPDNFQSRRPNTSFCFLDIRSPGLGDTAMYLCATSRDAGEGSNQPQHFGDGTRLSIL.

As DNA, the CDR3 is TGTGCCAGCAGTCCTAGCGGGGGGGCAACCTACGAGCAGTACGTC. It codes for CASSPSGGATYEQYV. This rearrangement joins TRBV6-5 to TRBJ2-7; 12 nucleotides agree with TRBD2. Per the germline V gene, CDR1 is MNHEY and CDR2 is SVGAGI. CDR3 length: 15 residues. The V gene end was trimmed by 5 bases and the J gene end by 2 bases; junction bases not matched to a gene: 4.